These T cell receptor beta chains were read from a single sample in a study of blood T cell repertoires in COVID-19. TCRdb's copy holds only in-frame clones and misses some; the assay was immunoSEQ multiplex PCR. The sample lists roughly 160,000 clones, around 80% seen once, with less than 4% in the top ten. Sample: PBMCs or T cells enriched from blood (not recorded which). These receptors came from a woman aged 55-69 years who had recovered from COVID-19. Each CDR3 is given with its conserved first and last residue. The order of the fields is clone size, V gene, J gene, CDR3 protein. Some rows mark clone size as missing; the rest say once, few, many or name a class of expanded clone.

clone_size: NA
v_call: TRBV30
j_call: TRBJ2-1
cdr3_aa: CAWSGELAGVSKEQFF

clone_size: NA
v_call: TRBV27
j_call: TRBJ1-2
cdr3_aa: CAAGPGGNGYTF

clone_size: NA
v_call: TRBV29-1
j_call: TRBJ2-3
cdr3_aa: CSVVGTSRGPDTQYF

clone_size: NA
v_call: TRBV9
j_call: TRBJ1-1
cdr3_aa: CASSVGHPVTEAFF

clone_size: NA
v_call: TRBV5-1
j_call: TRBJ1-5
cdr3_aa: CASSLAPDGYQPQHF

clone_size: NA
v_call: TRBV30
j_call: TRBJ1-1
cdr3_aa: CAWRSGTGRAFF

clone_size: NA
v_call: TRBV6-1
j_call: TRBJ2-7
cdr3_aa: CASSEAGLSYEQYF

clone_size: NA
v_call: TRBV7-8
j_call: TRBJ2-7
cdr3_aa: CASNLRPGSYEQYF

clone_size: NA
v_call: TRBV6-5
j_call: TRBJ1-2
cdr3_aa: CASREYGYTF

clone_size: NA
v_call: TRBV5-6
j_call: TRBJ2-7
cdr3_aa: CASSPGGDEQYF

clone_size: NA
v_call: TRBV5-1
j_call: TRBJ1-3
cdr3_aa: CASSGGRESGNTIYF

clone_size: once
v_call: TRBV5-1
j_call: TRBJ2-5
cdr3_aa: CASSLGLGLETQYF

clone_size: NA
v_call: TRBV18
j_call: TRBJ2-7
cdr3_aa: CASSPPVAREQYF

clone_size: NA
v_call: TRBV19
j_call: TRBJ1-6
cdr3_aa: CASSMEGRRNSPLHF

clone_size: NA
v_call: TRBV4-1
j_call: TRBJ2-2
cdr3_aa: CASSPGTGGVNTGELFF

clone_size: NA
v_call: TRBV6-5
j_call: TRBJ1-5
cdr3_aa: CASSLGLHQPQHF

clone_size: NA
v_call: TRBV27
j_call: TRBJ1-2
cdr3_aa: CASSFTGGYGYTF

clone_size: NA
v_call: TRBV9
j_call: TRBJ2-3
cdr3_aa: CASSGRDREKDTQYF

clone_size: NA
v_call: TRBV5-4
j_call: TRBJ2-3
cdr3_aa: CASSLAVTGGLDTQYF

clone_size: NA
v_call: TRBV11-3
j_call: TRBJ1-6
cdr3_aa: CATGHQNSPLHF

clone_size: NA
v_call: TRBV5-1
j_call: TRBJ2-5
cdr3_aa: CASSPSSGGRETQYF

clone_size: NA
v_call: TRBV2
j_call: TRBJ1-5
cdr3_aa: CASRGGEQPQHF

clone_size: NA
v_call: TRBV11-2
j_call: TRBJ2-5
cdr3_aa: CASSSTGSWQETQYF

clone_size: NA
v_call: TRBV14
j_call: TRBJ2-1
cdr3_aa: CASSQDSRVSYNEQFF

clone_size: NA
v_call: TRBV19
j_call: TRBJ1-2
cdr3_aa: CASRANYGYTF

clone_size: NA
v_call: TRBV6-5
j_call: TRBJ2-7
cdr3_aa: CASSYGGTAGHEQYF

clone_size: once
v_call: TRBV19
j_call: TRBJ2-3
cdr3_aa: CASSTQRGPEDTQYF

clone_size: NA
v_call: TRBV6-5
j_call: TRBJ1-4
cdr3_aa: CATSRRSWANEKLFF

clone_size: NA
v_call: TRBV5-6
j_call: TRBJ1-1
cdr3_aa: CASSSLRTGTEAFF

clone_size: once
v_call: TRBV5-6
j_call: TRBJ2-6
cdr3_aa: CASSLVALPGANVLTF

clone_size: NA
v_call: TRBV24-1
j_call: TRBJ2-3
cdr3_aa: CATSPASGGKDTQYF

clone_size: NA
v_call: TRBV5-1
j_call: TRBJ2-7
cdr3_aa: CASSLAAGRPYEQYF

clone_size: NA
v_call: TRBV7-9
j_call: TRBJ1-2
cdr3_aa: CASSVWGQGASGYTF

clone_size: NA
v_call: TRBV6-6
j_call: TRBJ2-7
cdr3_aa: CASSKTGTGAHEQYF

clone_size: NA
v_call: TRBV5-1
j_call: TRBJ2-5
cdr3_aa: CASSLEWSGFPGETQYF

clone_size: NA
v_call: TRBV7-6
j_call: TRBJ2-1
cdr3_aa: CASRRTADSYNEQFF

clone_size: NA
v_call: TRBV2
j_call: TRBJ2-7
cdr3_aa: CASERGPTYEQYF

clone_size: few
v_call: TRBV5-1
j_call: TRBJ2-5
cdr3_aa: CASSLGQRTQETQYF

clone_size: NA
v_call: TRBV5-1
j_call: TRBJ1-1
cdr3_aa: CASSLASTYNTEAFF

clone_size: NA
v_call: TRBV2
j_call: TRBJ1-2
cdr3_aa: CASSWTESNYGYTF

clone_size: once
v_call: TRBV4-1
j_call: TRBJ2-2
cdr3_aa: CASSQDRGGPGDGELFF

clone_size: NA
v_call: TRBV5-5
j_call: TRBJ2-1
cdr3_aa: CASRGRATYNEQFF

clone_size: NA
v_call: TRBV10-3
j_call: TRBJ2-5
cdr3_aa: CAIRGPSGGPGETQYF

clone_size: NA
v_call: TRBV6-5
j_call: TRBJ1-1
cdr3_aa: CASSWTDAEAFF

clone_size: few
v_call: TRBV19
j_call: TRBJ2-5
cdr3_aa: CASSADLDRWETQYF

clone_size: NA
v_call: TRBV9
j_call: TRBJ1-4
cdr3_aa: CASSVAPGENEKLFF

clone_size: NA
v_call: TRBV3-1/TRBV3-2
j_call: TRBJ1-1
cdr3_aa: CASSQPGEAFF

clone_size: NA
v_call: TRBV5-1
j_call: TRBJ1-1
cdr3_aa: CASSLYGGGGTEAFF

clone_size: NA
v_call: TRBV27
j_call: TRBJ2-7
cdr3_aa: CASSLKAGPPYEQYF

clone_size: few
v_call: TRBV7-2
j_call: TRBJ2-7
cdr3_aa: CASSLNAARGGQYEQYF

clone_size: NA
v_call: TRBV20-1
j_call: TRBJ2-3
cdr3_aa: CSASLWGPPDTQYF

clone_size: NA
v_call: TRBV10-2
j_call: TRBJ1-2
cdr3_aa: CASRPLTGDYGYTF

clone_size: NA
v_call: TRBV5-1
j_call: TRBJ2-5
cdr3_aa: CASSLTLAGDQETQYF